The clone carrying this T cell receptor (beta chain) was counted at least ten times. Antigen specificity is unknown. Attachment of unique molecular identifiers to individual cDNA molecules was performed. TCRdb independently ran MiXCR on the 5' RACE reads; one entry per CDR3 protein. The sample holds 45,000 to 50,000 distinct CDR3 sequences, over 5% seen once. This sample is drawn from a study of early T cells in non-severe SARS-CoV-2 infection. About the research overall: Whole-blood bulk RNA, unsorted, was sequenced, and chains were unpaired. Study-wide results and caveats: VDJdb matching favored anti-spike CD8 responses, missing private and CD4 specificities.

The CDR3 totals 14 residues. The germline V and J ends were trimmed by 1 base and 12 bases, with 16 bases remaining between them. CDR1 and CDR2 (germline): SGHTA, FQGNSA. V gene TRBV7-2 combines with J gene TRBJ2-1; D ambiguous. This TCR was sampled from an adult who was a healthcare worker with PCR-confirmed SARS-CoV-2 infection or an uninfected control (not recorded which). Sequencing input: whole blood. The CDR3: CASSLGETVRLQFF. In DNA form, the CDR3 reads TGTGCCAGCAGCTTAGGGGAAACGGTACGGCTGCAGTTCTTC.